Following are 22 T cell receptor beta chains from one sample sequenced in a study of relationships among human T cell subsets. CD4+CD25+ regulatory T cells came from anti-CD25 bead selection of positively selected CD4+ cells. Semiquantitative ARM-PCR amplified T cell receptor alpha and beta CDR3 regions from mRNA. ARM-PCR used tagged nested gene-specific primers, then communal superprimers for exponential amplification. TCRdb redid the calling of the multiplex PCR reads with MiXCR, one entry per CDR3 protein. The sample has 11,000 to 15,000 distinct CDR3 sequences, over 50% seen once. The sequencing input was Tregs sorted from blood. The receptor source for this set is a man aged 35 to 55 in good health.

The gene calls are TRBV11-3 and TRBJ2-5, with 9 bases lining up with TRBD1. Looked up from germline, CDR1 is SGHNT and CDR2 is YENEEA. J gave up 5 bases and V 5 bases, and 12 bases lay outside the gene matches. The CDR3 has 16 amino acids. The CDR3 sequence is CASSPGTGNVWETQYF. CDR3 sequence (DNA): TGTGCCAGCAGCCCCGGGACAGGGAACGTATGGGAGACCCAGTACTTC.

This rearrangement joins TRBV19 to TRBJ2-6, with 9 positions matching TRBD2. CDR3 length: 19 amino acids. V shed 7 bases, J shed 0 bases, and the junction held 13 bases outside the gene matches. The germline V gene encodes CDR1 LNHDA and CDR2 SQIVND (reference sequence). The CDR3 loop is CASTSTRRGGRSGANVLTF. The CDR3 DNA sequence: TGTGCCAGTACCTCTACTCGGCGGGGGGGCCGCTCTGGGGCCAACGTCCTGACTTTC.

This clonotype was seen only a few times. The chain employs TRBV5-1 and TRBJ1-6, with TRBD1 matching 9 bases. This CDR3 contains 14 residues. The germline gives CDR1 SGHRS, CDR2 YFSETQ. Germline trimming cut 4 bases from V and 7 bases from J; bases unmatched to any gene: 3. The CDR3 sequence: CASSPGQGNSPLHF. The CDR3 DNA follows: TGCGCCAGCAGCCCGGGACAGGGCAATTCACCCCTCCACTTT.

The V and J genes are TRBV29-1 and TRBJ2-1, with TRBD2 matching over 7 bases. V gave up 2 bases and J gave up 0 bases; unmatched junction bases: 4. The CDR3 is 15 residues long. Germline CDR1 is SQVTM and CDR2 is ANQGSEA. This CDR3 reads CSVELSGVSYNEQFF. The CDR3 DNA follows: TGCAGCGTTGAACTCAGCGGGGTCTCCTACAATGAGCAGTTCTTC.

In nucleotides, the CDR3 is TGTGCCAGCAGTTTGTCTGAAAGGACCCAGTACTTC. It yields the protein CASSLSERTQYF. The rearrangement uses TRBV28 and TRBJ2-5; D remains ambiguous. Germline-derived CDR1 and CDR2 are MDHEN and SYDVKM. The CDR3 has 12 residues. Trimming removed 3 bases from V and 7 bases from J, with 9 bases in between.

V gene TRBV7-9 combines with J gene TRBJ1-6, with D perhaps TRBD1 (5 bases). Looked up from germline, CDR1 is SEHNR and CDR2 is FQNEAQ (reference sequence). CDR3 length: 16 amino acids. Trimming cost V 3 bases and J 16 bases, with 25 bases left between them. Here the CDR3 DNA reads TGTGCCAGCAGCTTCAACTTTGGGACTTCGCCTAACCCGCTCCACTTT. Translating it yields CASSFNFGTSPNPLHF.

The chain employs TRBV6-6 and TRBJ2-7, with 9 bases matching TRBD1. The V segment lost 6 bases and the J segment 2 bases; nucleotides outside the gene matches: 8. The CDR3 totals 15 residues. In germline, CDR1 is MNHNY, CDR2 SVGAGI (reference sequence). The DNA of the CDR3 is TGTGCCAGCAGGTCCGGGACAGGGCCCCCCTACGAGCAGTACTTC. Its translation is CASRSGTGPPYEQYF.

This clonotype was seen only a few times. The chain recombines TRBV19 with TRBJ2-7, with D possibly TRBD2 on 5 matching bases. Deletions cut 10 bases from V and 2 bases from J, with 18 bases between. The length of the CDR3 is 14 residues. Per germline, CDR1 LNHDA and CDR2 SQIVND (reference sequence). Written as DNA, the CDR3 is TGTGCCACGCCCCCGGGAAAGCTCCCCTACGAGCAGTACTTC. This codes for CATPPGKLPYEQYF.

This chain connects TRBV12-3 or TRBV12-4 to TRBJ2-4; TRBD1 aligns across 9 bases. There are 13 residues in the CDR3. J gave up 8 bases and V 4 bases, and 3 bases lay outside the gene matches. The CDR3 DNA reads as TGTGCCAGCAGTTGGACAGGGGCACACATTCAGTACTTC. Its protein is CASSWTGAHIQYF.

This chain connects TRBV20-1 to TRBJ2-3, with 11 positions matching TRBD2. V lost 5 bases, J lost 1 base, and 2 bases stayed unmatched. The CDR3 covers 14 residues. CDR1 is DFQATT, CDR2 SNEGSKA, per germline (reference sequence). The CDR3 sequence: CSAQTSGGTDTQYF. The CDR3 region has the DNA TGCAGTGCTCAGACTAGCGGGGGCACAGATACGCAGTATTTT.

This clonotype was counted a few times. The chain has TRBV19 and TRBJ2-7; the match to TRBD2 covers 10 bases. Germline V gene sequence: CDR1 LNHDA, CDR2 SQIVND (reference sequence). With V trimmed by 5 bases and J by 3 bases, 7 bases remained unmatched. CDR3 size: 15 residues. CDR3 protein: CASSVASGGFYEQYF. CDR3 sequence (DNA): TGTGCCAGTAGTGTTGCTAGCGGGGGATTCTACGAGCAGTACTTC. The whole variable domain, filled in from reference TRBV19 and TRBJ2-7, reads DGGITQSPKYLFRKEGQNVTLSCEQNLNHDAMYWYRQDPGQGLRLIYYSQIVNDFQKGDIAEGYSVSREKKESFPLTVTSAQKNPTAFYLCASSVASGGFYEQYFGPGTRLTVT.

Only a few counts were recorded for this clonotype. The V call is TRBV7-8, the J call TRBJ2-1; 12 bases agree with TRBD2. CDR1 is SGHVS, CDR2 FQNEAQ, per germline. Germline trimming cut 5 bases from V and 10 bases from J; bases unmatched to any gene: 6. The CDR3 has 14 residues. The CDR3 region is CASSARTSGEEQFF. Written as DNA, the CDR3 is TGTGCCAGCAGCGCTCGGACTAGCGGGGAGGAGCAGTTCTTC.

The V and J genes are TRBV27 and TRBJ2-3; no reliable D call. V dropped 0 bases and J dropped 6 bases, with 10 bases sitting between them. CDR1 is MNHEY, CDR2 SMNVEV, per germline (reference sequence). The CDR3 consists of 14 residues. CDR3 bases: TGTGCCAGCAGTTTATCAGACGTCGGGGATACGCAGTATTTT. Translation: CASSLSDVGDTQYF.

The V and J genes are TRBV20-1 and TRBJ2-1; 10 bases fit TRBD2. Germline V gene sequence: CDR1 DFQATT, CDR2 SNEGSKA (reference sequence). J gave up 8 bases and V 2 bases, and 9 bases lay outside the gene matches. The CDR3 is made up of 15 amino acids. DNA for the CDR3: TGCAGTGCTAGACGAGCTAGCGGGAGTAGCGATGAGCAGTTCTTC. Amino acids: CSARRASGSSDEQFF.

This chain uses TRBV27 with TRBJ1-4; 8 bases map to TRBD1. Looked up from germline, CDR1 is MNHEY and CDR2 is SMNVEV (reference sequence). The CDR3 runs to 12 residues. Germline trimming cut 11 bases from V and 8 bases from J; bases unmatched to any gene: 7. CDR3 coding DNA: TGTGCCCGACAGGGGTTGGGAGAAAAACTGTTTTTT. Translated: CARQGLGEKLFF. The complete variable domain, with remaining parts taken from reference TRBV27 and TRBJ1-4, reads EAQVTQNPRYLITVTGKKLTVTCSQNMNHEYMSWYRQDPGLGLRQIYYSMNVEVTDKGDVPEGYKVSRKEKRNFPLILESPSPNQTSLYFCARQGLGEKLFFGSGTQLSVL.

This clonotype was detected only a few times. The genes are TRBV7-8 and TRBJ2-7; D may be TRBD1 (5 bases). Trimming removed 0 bases from V and 2 bases from J, with 17 bases in between. Germline assignment: CDR1 SGHVS and CDR2 FQNEAQ. The CDR3 consists of 17 residues. CDR3: CASSLALSGHATYEQYF. The CDR3 bases are TGTGCCAGCAGCTTAGCGCTATCAGGACACGCAACCTACGAGCAGTACTTC.

This clonotype has a handful of counts. This chain joins TRBV28 and TRBJ1-3, with D perhaps matching TRBD1 (5 bases). This CDR3 is built from 15 residues. Germline loops: CDR1 MDHEN, CDR2 SYDVKM. V shed 5 bases and J shed 0 bases, with 11 bases lying between them. For the CDR3, the DNA is TGTGCCAGCAGTGGAGACCAGGGCTCTGGAAACACCATATATTTT. It codes for CASSGDQGSGNTIYF.

This clonotype was observed a few times. The J gene is TRBJ2-3, the V gene TRBV11-2, with a possible D match to TRBD1 (6 bases). Germline V gene lookup returns CDR1 SGHAT and CDR2 FQNNGV. V was pared by 4 bases and J by 4 bases, with 9 bases between. CDR3 length: 13 amino acids. CDR3 nucleotides: TGTGCCAGCAGCTGGCAGGGGCCAGATACGCAGTATTTT. Protein: CASSWQGPDTQYF.

The CDR3 sequence: CSARSRAANYGYTF. DNA for the CDR3: TGCAGTGCTAGATCGCGGGCAGCTAACTATGGCTACACCTTC. The chain carries TRBV20-1 and TRBJ1-2; no reliable D call. From germline, CDR1 is DFQATT and CDR2 SNEGSKA (reference sequence). The CDR3 runs 14 residues. The V end lost 2 bases, the J end lost 0 bases, and 10 bases lay between the germline ends.

V and J are TRBV11-2 and TRBJ1-4; tentative D call: TRBD1 (5 bases). The CDR3 covers 14 residues. CDR1 and CDR2 (germline): SGHAT, FQNNGV. The V gene lost 6 bases and the J gene lost 8 bases, with 16 bases spanning the gap. The CDR3 here is CASSPTGPDEKLFF. CDR3 DNA sequence: TGTGCCAGCAGTCCGACGGGGCCGGACGAAAAACTGTTTTTT.

The chain is built from TRBV18 and TRBJ2-7; D tentatively reads TRBD1 or TRBD2 (5 bases each). Germline CDR1 reads KGHSH; CDR2 reads LQKENI. The length of the CDR3 is 16 residues. Deletions cut 3 bases from V and 7 bases from J, with 22 bases between. CDR3 region: CASSPLPGTKEWEQYF. The DNA for the CDR3 is TGTGCCAGCTCACCGTTGCCCGGGACGAAAGAGTGGGAGCAGTACTTC.

The V and J genes are TRBV6-6 and TRBJ2-7; 16 bases match TRBD2. Germline loops: CDR1 MNHNY, CDR2 SVGAGI (reference sequence). CDR3 length: 18 residues. V shed 6 bases, J shed 6 bases, and the junction held 14 bases outside the gene matches. CDR3 protein: CASRAGTSGRALSSEQYF. In DNA, the CDR3 is TGTGCCAGCAGAGCCGGGACTAGCGGGAGGGCCTTAAGCTCCGAGCAGTACTTC.